The clone carrying this T cell receptor (beta chain) has only a few counts. The data are from a study of blood T cells in healthy people across ages. V lost 4 bases, J lost 4 bases, and 9 bases lay in between. Per germline, CDR1 PRHDT and CDR2 FYEKMQ (reference sequence). This CDR3 region has 13 residues. The authors drew around 9.3 milliliters of peripheral blood from each donor. Each sample yielded at least 5 micrograms of PBMC total RNA. Then a second PCR, running about 6 to 12 cycles, was carried out with a sample-barcoded 5' primer and a J-beta primer mix. TCRdb redid the calling of the 5' RACE reads with MiXCR, one entry per CDR3 protein. The table lists over a million distinct CDR3 sequences, roughly 45% of them singletons, with 7% to 9.5% in the top ten.

The sequenced sample consisted of blood. This sequence was found in a woman under 30 in good health. The genes are TRBV13 and TRBJ2-3; D not resolved. The CDR3 coding sequence is TGTGCCAGCAGCTACAATGCGGCAGATACGCAGTATTTT. Translated: CASSYNAADTQYF.